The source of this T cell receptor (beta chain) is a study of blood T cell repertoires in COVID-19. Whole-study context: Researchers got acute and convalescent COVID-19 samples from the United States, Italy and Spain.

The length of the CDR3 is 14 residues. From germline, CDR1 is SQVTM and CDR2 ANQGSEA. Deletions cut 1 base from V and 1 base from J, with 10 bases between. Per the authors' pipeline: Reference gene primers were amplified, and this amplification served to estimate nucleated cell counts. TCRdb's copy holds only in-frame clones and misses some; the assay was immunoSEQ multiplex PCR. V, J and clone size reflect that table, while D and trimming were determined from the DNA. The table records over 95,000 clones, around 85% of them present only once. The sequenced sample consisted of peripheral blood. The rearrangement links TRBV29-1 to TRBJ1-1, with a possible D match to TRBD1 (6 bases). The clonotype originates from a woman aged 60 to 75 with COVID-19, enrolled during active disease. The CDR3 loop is CSVEVTGSNTEAFF. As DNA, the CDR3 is TGCAGCGTTGAAGTGACAGGATCGAACACTGAAGCTTTCTTT.